The 18 T cell receptor beta chains listed next were all sequenced from one sample in a study of T cells in Graves' hyperthyroidism and ophthalmopathy. Amplified regions were TCR beta CDR3 sequences from RNA transcripts. First-round RT-PCR of the TCR CDR3 relied on the HTBI primer set. From the multiplex PCR reads, TCRdb called clonotypes with MiXCR, one entry per CDR3 protein. The data hold 300,000 to 350,000 distinct CDR3 sequences, with around 14% observed a single time. The specimen was blood. Source of these receptors: a woman aged 25-40 years with Graves' hyperthyroidism.

This rearrangement joins TRBV5-4 to TRBJ1-2; no clear D. The CDR3 has 12 amino acids. Per the germline V gene, CDR1 is SGHNT and CDR2 is YYREEE (reference sequence). V dropped 0 bases and J dropped 13 bases, with 13 bases sitting between them. In nucleotides, the CDR3 is TGTGCCAGCAGCTTGGACCCTCGCGTTTCCACCTTC. It is translated as CASSLDPRVSTF.

This clonotype was counted ten times or more. V gene TRBV11-2 combines with J gene TRBJ2-3; weak D call: TRBD1 (5 bases). V was cut by 9 bases and J by 3 bases, with 10 bases left in between. In germline, CDR1 is SGHAT, CDR2 FQNNGV. The CDR3 loop spans 12 amino acids. CDR3 loop: CASRQCTDTQYF. CDR3 DNA: TGTGCCAGTAGACAGTGTACAGATACGCAGTATTTT.

This clonotype was found a few times. The gene calls are TRBV5-1 and TRBJ2-2; 7 nucleotides line up with TRBD1. Germline-derived CDR1 and CDR2 are SGHRS and YFSETQ. There are 14 residues in the CDR3. V gave up 7 bases and J gave up 2 bases; unmatched junction bases: 5. The chain's CDR3 is CASERQGNTGELFF. CDR3 sequence (DNA): TGCGCCAGCGAGCGACAGGGTAACACCGGGGAGCTGTTTTTT.

This clonotype has a single count. A much larger clone lies one base from this, so it may be a read error. The chain uses TRBV6-1 and TRBJ2-1; D unclear. Per germline, CDR1 MNHNS and CDR2 SASEGT. V was clipped by 7 bases and J by 7 bases, with 14 bases between them. CDR3 size: 13 residues. Written as DNA, the CDR3 is TGTGCCAGCAACGGAGAAGGACGGAATGAGCAGTTCTTC. Translation gives CASNGEGRNEQFF.

This clonotype was seen repeatedly, ten times or more. This chain connects TRBV7-2 to TRBJ2-2; 11 nucleotides align to TRBD1. The CDR3 consists of 16 residues. With V trimmed by 6 bases and J by 4 bases, 7 bases remained unmatched. Germline CDR1 reads SGHTA; CDR2 reads FQGNSA. The CDR3 DNA reads as TGTGCCAGCAGACCCTTGGGGACAGGGGGCACCGGGGAGCTGTTTTTT. Protein: CASRPLGTGGTGELFF.

The sample holds many counts of this clonotype. J is TRBJ1-3 and V is TRBV20-1; 7 positions agree with TRBD1. The CDR3 runs to 13 residues. The V segment lost 4 bases and the J segment 5 bases; nucleotides outside the gene matches: 5. Germline CDR1 and CDR2: DFQATT and SNEGSKA (reference sequence). The CDR3, as DNA: TGCAGTGCTACCCGACAGGGCAGAAACACCATATATTTT. This codes for CSATRQGRNTIYF.

This clonotype was recorded many times. This chain uses TRBV28 with TRBJ2-5; no reliable D call. The CDR3 loop spans 13 amino acids. Germline V lookup: CDR1 MDHEN, CDR2 SYDVKM. V was clipped by 4 bases and J by 4 bases, with 10 bases between them. The CDR3 DNA reads as TGTGCCAGCAGTTCCGGCCAGCGAGAGACCCAGTACTTC. Protein sequence: CASSSGQRETQYF.

V usage is TRBV20-1 and J usage is TRBJ1-5, with D possibly being TRBD1 (6 bases). Germline V CDR1 and CDR2: DFQATT, SNEGSKA (reference sequence). The CDR3 spans 14 residues. Trimming left V 1 base short and J 9 bases short, with 16 bases between. The CDR3: CSARAGALDGPQHF. As DNA, the CDR3 is TGCAGTGCTAGAGCGGGGGCACTCGATGGGCCCCAGCATTTT.

Ten or more counts support this clonotype. The V and J genes are TRBV30 and TRBJ2-7; TRBD1 matches at 8 bases. The V gene end was trimmed by 4 bases and the J gene end by 0 bases; junction bases not matched to a gene: 5. The CDR3 consists of 14 residues. Germline CDR1 and CDR2: GTSNPN and SVGIG (reference sequence). As DNA, the CDR3 is TGTGCCTGGACCCGACAGGGGAGCTCCTACGAGCAGTACTTC. This translates into CAWTRQGSSYEQYF.

This clonotype was seen at least ten times. The rearrangement links TRBV6-1 to TRBJ2-2; the D gene could be TRBD1 or TRBD2 (5 bases each). The CDR3 has 17 amino acids. The ends were cut back, 6 bases at V and 0 bases at J, with 17 bases in the middle. Per germline, CDR1 MNHNS and CDR2 SASEGT. For the CDR3, the DNA is TGTGCCAGCAGGGAGATTTACGGGACCGCGAACACCGGGGAGCTGTTTTTT. It translates to CASREIYGTANTGELFF.

In its sample, this clonotype was seen many times. This sequence joins TRBV7-9 and TRBJ2-5; 10 nucleotides match TRBD2. V lost 4 bases, J lost 0 bases, and 5 bases stayed unmatched. CDR1 SEHNR and CDR2 FQNEAQ come from the germline V gene (reference sequence). There are 16 residues in the CDR3. The CDR3 DNA is TGTGCCAGCAGCTACTATAGCGGGAGGCACCAAGAGACCCAGTACTTC. The encoded protein is CASSYYSGRHQETQYF.

This clonotype was found many times. The V and J genes are TRBV29-1 and TRBJ2-7; no reliable D call. Germline V gene data show CDR1 as SQVTM and CDR2 as ANQGSEA. CDR3 length equals 12 residues. V dropped 1 base and J dropped 3 bases, with 7 bases sitting between them. CDR3: CSVEGALYEQYF. CDR3 nucleotide sequence: TGCAGCGTTGAAGGGGCCCTCTACGAGCAGTACTTC.

This clonotype was detected a few times. The CDR3 DNA is TGTGCCAGCAGCTTGATTGAGCCAGGGAAAGAGACCCAGTACTTC. This encodes CASSLIEPGKETQYF. The chain links TRBV5-5 to TRBJ2-5; the D gene is possibly TRBD1 (5 bases). Trimming removed 1 base at V and 3 bases at J, with 13 bases between. Germline CDR1 reads SGHKS; CDR2 reads YYEKEE (reference sequence). The CDR3 length is 15 residues.

In this sample, this clonotype turned up a few times. V gene TRBV20-1 combines with J gene TRBJ2-1, with a weak D call TRBD2 (6 bases). CDR3 length: 12 amino acids. V lost 5 bases, J lost 7 bases, and 12 bases lay in between. CDR1 and CDR2 (germline): DFQATT, SNEGSKA (reference sequence). The CDR3, as DNA: TGCAGTGCTCCGGGACTGTCGAATGAGCAGTTCTTC. This sequence encodes CSAPGLSNEQFF.

This clonotype was detected a few times. This chain links TRBV7-9 with TRBJ1-5, with unresolved D. Trimming cost V 4 bases and J 9 bases, with 7 bases left between them. The germline V gene encodes CDR1 SEHNR and CDR2 FQNEAQ (reference sequence). This CDR3 has 11 residues. DNA for the CDR3: TGTGCCAGCAGCTCCATGGGGCCCCAGCATTTT. Translation: CASSSMGPQHF.

The J gene is TRBJ2-5, the V gene TRBV7-9; 8 positions match TRBD1. Germline V gene sequence: CDR1 SEHNR, CDR2 FQNEAQ (reference sequence). This CDR3 is built from 15 residues. With 5 bases clipped from V and 7 bases from J, the junction kept 12 bases outside the gene matches. The CDR3 DNA reads TGTGCCAGCAGCGACCTGGGACAGGCTATTAGGACCCAGTACTTC. Translated: CASSDLGQAIRTQYF.

This clonotype has a count of ten or more. The chain joins TRBV20-1 to TRBJ2-7, with 9 bases matching TRBD1. In germline, CDR1 is DFQATT, CDR2 SNEGSKA (reference sequence). V was pared by 1 base and J by 3 bases, with 4 bases of the junction left unmatched. The CDR3 is made up of 14 amino acids. In nucleotides, the CDR3 is TGCAGTGCTAGAGGTGACAGGGGGTACTACGAGCAGTACTTC. Protein sequence: CSARGDRGYYEQYF.

V gene TRBV6-1 combines with J gene TRBJ2-2; no definite D call. V lost 6 bases, J lost 3 bases, and 5 bases lay in between. This CDR3 has 12 residues. Germline V gene data show CDR1 as MNHNS and CDR2 as SASEGT. In nucleotides, the CDR3 is TGTGCCAGCAGCAAATACACCGGGGAGCTGTTTTTT. It translates to CASSKYTGELFF.